Listed here are 18 T cell receptor beta chains from one sample, sequenced in a study of T cells after yellow fever vaccination. TCRdb reprocessed the 5' RACE reads with MiXCR, giving one entry per CDR3 protein. Of hundreds of thousands of distinct CDR3 sequences detected, about 13% appear once; the ten largest clones hold over 12%. Source: PBMCs, taken on the day of the yellow fever booster vaccination. The source is a man under 40 who received the YFV17D yellow fever vaccine.

The rearrangement joins TRBV7-8 to TRBJ2-1; D unclear. This CDR3 is 13 amino acids long. Germline lookup yields CDR1 SGHVS and CDR2 FQNEAQ. Trimming removed 3 bases at V and 8 bases at J, with 11 bases between. In DNA form, the CDR3 reads TGTGCCAGCAGCTTCCGGCCGGGCGATGAGCAGTTCTTC. Its translation is CASSFRPGDEQFF.

Only a few counts were recorded for this clonotype. The chain uses TRBV12-3 or TRBV12-4 and TRBJ2-7; D is ambiguous. V lost 3 bases and J lost 0, with 9 bases in between. The CDR3 has 14 residues. CDR3 coding DNA: TGTGCCAGCAGTTTCAGGCTAAGCTCCTACGAGCAGTACTTC. Its translation is CASSFRLSSYEQYF.

The chain has TRBV7-3 and TRBJ1-1; no definite D call. The V end lost 5 bases, the J end lost 5 bases, and 12 bases lay between the germline ends. Germline CDR1 SGHTA, CDR2 FQGTGA. There are 13 residues in the CDR3. For the CDR3, the DNA is TGTGCCAGCAGCATGGCGTGGGGTACTGAAGCTTTCTTT. It yields the protein CASSMAWGTEAFF.

The table lists this clonotype with many counts. The gene calls are TRBV12-3 or TRBV12-4 and TRBJ1-1; D gene ambiguous. The CDR3 contains 9 residues. V shed 6 bases and J shed 6 bases, with 2 bases lying between them. The CDR3 DNA is TGTGCCAGCAGACCTGAAGCTTTCTTT. Protein product: CASRPEAFF.

This clonotype was found a few times. The V gene is TRBV4-2, the J gene TRBJ1-4; D call uncertain. The germline CDR1 and CDR2 sequences are LGHNA and YNFKEQ. V was cut by 1 base and J by 2 bases, with 11 bases left in between. The CDR3 length is 16 residues. As DNA, the CDR3 is TGTGCCAGCAGCCAAGCCTCCGGGGAGACTAATGAAAAACTGTTTTTT. It yields the protein CASSQASGETNEKLFF.

The chain recombines TRBV20-1 with TRBJ2-1; no clear D. Germline CDR1 and CDR2: DFQATT and SNEGSKA (reference sequence). This CDR3 comprises 14 residues. Trimming took off 0 bases at V and 6 bases at J, with 12 bases between the two ends. CDR3 DNA sequence: TGCAGTGCTAGAGATGGTTCGGAGTTCAATGAGCAGTTCTTC. This translates into CSARDGSEFNEQFF.

This clonotype has a handful of counts. This chain joins TRBV7-2 and TRBJ1-5; D gene unclear. Germline values: CDR1 SGHTA, CDR2 FQGNSA. The CDR3 contains 14 residues. V lost 2 bases and J 6 bases, leaving 11 bases between the germline ends. The CDR3 DNA is TGTGCCAGCAGCTTAAGCTCAGTTGGTCAGCCCCAGCATTTT. As protein: CASSLSSVGQPQHF.

This rearrangement joins TRBV7-7 to TRBJ2-2; no definite D call. Germline CDR1 and CDR2: SSHAT and FNYEAQ (reference sequence). The CDR3 is 14 amino acids. V shed 5 bases and J shed 8 bases, with 15 bases lying between them. The CDR3 sequence is CASSAAGRMGELFF. The CDR3 coding sequence is TGTGCCAGCAGCGCCGCAGGAAGGATGGGGGAGCTGTTTTTT.

The DNA of the CDR3 is TGCGCCAGCAGCTCTAGGGTGGATGAGACCCAGTACTTC. Amino acids: CASSSRVDETQYF. This rearrangement joins TRBV5-1 to TRBJ2-5; D call uncertain. Looked up from germline, CDR1 is SGHRS and CDR2 is YFSETQ. The CDR3 is 13 residues long. The V and J ends lost 3 bases and 5 bases respectively, with 11 bases between them.

The chain's CDR3 is CASRPRTSGRAEQFF. CDR3 sequence (DNA): TGTGCCAGCCGCCCGAGGACTAGCGGGAGGGCTGAGCAGTTCTTC. The chain carries TRBV7-2 and TRBJ2-1; 15 nucleotides line up with TRBD2. V gave up 8 bases and J gave up 9 bases; unmatched junction bases: 8. Germline CDR1 is SGHTA and CDR2 is FQGNSA. The CDR3 is 15 amino acids.

The chain is built from TRBV10-1 and TRBJ2-3; D possibly corresponds to TRBD2 (6 bases). The CDR3 is 16 residues long. Per germline, CDR1 WNHNN and CDR2 SYGVQD (reference sequence). V was clipped by 6 bases and J by 1 base, with 17 bases between them. CDR3 protein: CASRIAVLWGTDTQYF. Here the CDR3 DNA reads TGCGCCAGCAGGATAGCGGTCCTATGGGGCACAGATACGCAGTATTTT.

The rearrangement joins TRBV5-5 to TRBJ2-7; D may be TRBD2 (6 bases). CDR3 length: 16 residues. Germline V gene lookup returns CDR1 SGHKS and CDR2 YYEKEE (reference sequence). Deletions cut 1 base from V and 0 bases from J, with 14 bases between. The CDR3 region has the DNA TGTGCCAGCAGCTTGAGATGGGACTTTATCTCCTACGAGCAGTACTTC. Amino acids: CASSLRWDFISYEQYF.

This clonotype was counted between two and nine times. The chain couples TRBV20-1 to TRBJ2-5; 9 nucleotides align to TRBD2. Trimming removed 6 bases from V and 5 bases from J; junction bases left unmatched: 13. In germline, CDR1 is DFQATT, CDR2 SNEGSKA (reference sequence). The CDR3 extends over 15 amino acids. CDR3 nucleotide sequence: TGCAGTGCCACTTCGCGGGAGGGCCATATGGAGACCCAGTACTTC. It encodes CSATSREGHMETQYF.

The chain has TRBV25-1 and TRBJ2-3, with D tentatively TRBD2 (6 bases). CDR1 MGHDK and CDR2 SYGVNS come from the germline V gene. V dropped 7 bases and J dropped 3 bases, with 11 bases sitting between them. This CDR3 region has 13 residues. CDR3 amino acids: CASNDGTTDTQYF. DNA for the CDR3: TGTGCCAGCAATGACGGGACTACAGATACGCAGTATTTT.

This clonotype was counted a few times. This chain uses TRBV12-3 or TRBV12-4 with TRBJ1-2; D gene unclear. V shed 3 bases and J shed 1 base, with 12 bases lying between them. The CDR3 has 15 residues. CDR3 protein: CASSLGSVVNYGYTF. CDR3 sequence (DNA): TGTGCCAGCAGTTTGGGGTCGGTCGTTAACTATGGCTACACCTTC.

V is TRBV12-3 or TRBV12-4 and J is TRBJ1-1; 9 positions agree with TRBD1. The V and J ends lost 5 bases and 5 bases, in that order; junction bases with no gene match: 6. This CDR3 is 14 amino acids long. Here the CDR3 reads CASSRDRAHTEAFF. Here the CDR3 DNA reads TGTGCCAGCAGTAGGGACAGGGCACATACTGAAGCTTTCTTT.

This clonotype was seen a handful of times. The chain employs TRBV10-3 and TRBJ1-2; no reliable D call. Trimming took 6 bases from V and 0 from J, leaving 14 bases between them. The V gene's germline CDR1 is ENHRY and CDR2 SYGVKD. The CDR3 covers 15 residues. The CDR3 region is CAISVRERANYGYTF. The CDR3 DNA sequence: TGTGCCATCAGCGTCCGGGAGAGAGCTAACTATGGCTACACCTTC.

The chain carries TRBV7-2 and TRBJ2-7; 16 nucleotides align to TRBD2. The CDR3 has 17 residues. With V trimmed by 0 bases and J by 3 bases, 2 bases remained unmatched. The germline CDR1 and CDR2 sequences are SGHTA and FQGNSA. CDR3 sequence reads: CASSLAGLAGGLYEQYF. In DNA form, the CDR3 reads TGTGCCAGCAGCTTAGCGGGACTAGCGGGAGGGCTCTACGAGCAGTACTTC.